The clone carrying this TCR beta chain was seen only a few times. Antigen unknown. At one end, the junction sequence differs from germline, possibly due to a read error. Nobody among the patients had been given any treatment before thyroid surgery. This sample is drawn from a study of metastatic and nonmetastatic thyroid tumors. Study-level background: Across blood and tumor or nodule tissue, repertoires from malignant and benign thyroid patients were compared with one another.

In the authors' workflow: Across clinicopathological groups, CDR3 differences served as the basis for building a distant-metastasis classifier for papillary thyroid cancer. Using MiXCR, TCRdb re-called clones from the PCR reads. In this record, the V and J calls reflect TCRdb's handling and not the investigators' own analysis. The sample has approximately 50,000 clones, about 20% seen once. Germline V gene sequence: CDR1 SQVTM, CDR2 ANQGSEA. The CDR3 covers 14 residues. General study results and limits: Versus benign nodules, malignant thyroid tumors reportedly had significantly higher TCR beta diversity, in blood and tumor.

The sample comprised blood. The chain uses TRBV29-1 and TRBJ2-7; D is ambiguous. The sequence was collected from a female donor with papillary thyroid cancer or a benign thyroid nodule (not recorded which). Some clones in this sample may be carry-over from other donors' samples. CDR3 DNA: TGCAGCGTTTTGCTCCAAGCTCCTATCTACGGGCAGTACTTC. Encoded protein: CSVLLQAPIYGQYF.